This TCR beta chain was captured by sequencing in a study of blood T cell repertoires in COVID-19. The V and J ends lost 9 bases and 2 bases, in that order; junction bases with no gene match: 6. Germline V gene data show CDR1 as MNHNY and CDR2 as SVGAGI (reference sequence). The CDR3 spans 15 residues. This clone was counted between two and nine times. Measured with immunoSEQ multiplex PCR; TCRdb has only the in-frame clones, and not every one. The sample consists of 200,000 to 250,000 clones, around 88% of them appearing once. In terms of age and location, participants ranged from about 18 to 90 years and lived in about two dozen US areas.

V is TRBV6-6 and J is TRBJ2-1, with TRBD2 identical over 11 bases. This TCR was recovered from a woman in her 50s with acute COVID-19. Sample: PBMCs or T cells enriched from blood (not recorded which). Here the CDR3 reads CASTELAGAYNEQFF. CDR3 nucleotides: TGTGCCAGTACCGAACTAGCGGGGGCCTACAATGAGCAGTTCTTC.